This T cell receptor beta chain comes out of a study of blood T cell repertoires in COVID-19. Study background: The United States, Italy and Spain were the sources of the acute and convalescent COVID-19 samples.

The study assigned cohorts using participant-reported clinical history. Donors in Cohort 3 who had recovered were those with two negative PCRs, healthcare professional clearance, or resolution of their symptoms. Some clones are missing from TCRdb's copy, which holds only in-frame ones; the method was immunoSEQ multiplex PCR. The table records around 250,000 clones, about nine tenths of them present only once. Per germline, CDR1 WNHNN and CDR2 SYGVQD (reference sequence). J gave up 7 bases and V 7 bases, and 16 bases lay outside the gene matches. The CDR3 runs 16 residues. Sample: PBMCs or T cells enriched from blood (not recorded which). This chain links TRBV10-1 with TRBJ2-1; 7 nucleotides align to TRBD2. This receptor was taken from a young man who had recovered from COVID-19. The CDR3 DNA reads TGCGCCAGCAATGGGGCCCCGGGCCTAGCGGCAAATGAGCAGTTCTTC. Translating gives CASNGAPGLAANEQFF.